A selection of T cell receptor beta chains follows, all from one sample in a study of cytomegalovirus exposure and HLA in healthy donors. The protocol was immunoSEQ multiplex PCR, while the TCRdb copy is restricted to in-frame clones and leaves out a portion. The sample lists some 130,000 clones, around three quarters occurring once. Sequencing input: PBMCs. The source of these receptors is a man aged 18-30 years in good health and CMV-seronegative. CDR3s include the opening cysteine and the closing phenylalanine or tryptophan. A D gene is named only where the DNA matches it firmly. Not every row has a clone size; where given, it reads once, few, many or a size class.

d_gene	abundance	v_gene	j_gene	CDR3nt	CDR3aa
-	-	TRBV28	TRBJ2-2	TGTGCCAGCAGTTTCAGTGTTAAGACCGGGGAGCTGTTTTTT	CASSFSVKTGELFF
-	-	TRBV11-2	TRBJ1-2	TGTGCCAGCAGCTTAGGTTCGTCAGGGGTCGTTAACTATGGCTACACCTTC	CASSLGSSGVVNYGYTF
TRBD2	once	TRBV5-6	TRBJ2-1	TGTGCCAGCAGCCTAAGACTAGCTCTTGAGAATGAGCAGTTCTTC	CASSLRLALENEQFF
-	-	TRBV4-2	TRBJ1-2	TGTGCCAGCAGCCAAGATCAGTCCTATGGCTACACCTTC	CASSQDQSYGYTF
-	-	TRBV21-1	TRBJ2-7	TGTGCCAGCAGCAAAGGCGGGGTAATAAACGACGAGCAGTACTTC	CASSKGGVINDEQYF
-	-	TRBV5-1	TRBJ2-1	TGCGCCAGCAGCCGCTACGGTCCTAGCTCCTACAATGAGCAGTTCTTC	CASSRYGPSSYNEQFF
TRBD1	-	TRBV15	TRBJ2-2	TGTGCCACCAGCAGAGGGACAGGGGGCGGCGGGGAGCTGTTTTTT	CATSRGTGGGGELFF
-	once	TRBV7-9	TRBJ1-6	TGTGCCAGCAGCTCCCATCTGGGGGCGAATTCACCCCTCCACTTT	CASSSHLGANSPLHF
-	-	TRBV7-9	TRBJ1-1	TGTGCCAGCAGCTTGAGAGGGTTTAGCACTGAAGCTTTCTTT	CASSLRGFSTEAFF
TRBD1	-	TRBV4-3	TRBJ1-2	TGCGCCAGCAGCGACATCTCAGGGGGGAGGTATGGCTACACCTTC	CASSDISGGRYGYTF
-	-	TRBV6-5	TRBJ2-3	TGTGCCAGCAGTGGGCGTGGAGATACGCAGTATTTT	CASSGRGDTQYF
-	-	TRBV18	TRBJ2-1	TGTGCCAGCTCACCACCCGCCGGGACATCCAATGAGCAGTTCTTC	CASSPPAGTSNEQFF
TRBD1	-	TRBV5-6	TRBJ1-1	TGTGCCAGCAGTTTCTGGACAGGGGGAGAAGGGGCTTTCTTT	CASSFWTGGEGAFF
TRBD1	-	TRBV7-9	TRBJ2-7	TGTGCCAGCAGCTCGCCACGGGACAGGGCACCCGAGCAGTACTTC	CASSSPRDRAPEQYF
TRBD1	-	TRBV5-1	TRBJ2-3	TGCGCCAGCAGCTTCGCCCGGGACAGGGTGTCAGATACGCAGTATTTT	CASSFARDRVSDTQYF
TRBD2	-	TRBV11-1	TRBJ2-3	TGTGCCAGCAGCTTCGGGACTAGCGGCGACACAGATACGCAGTATTTT	CASSFGTSGDTDTQYF
TRBD1	few	TRBV5-1	TRBJ1-2	TGCGCCAGCAGCCCGGACAGGGACTATGGCTACACCTTC	CASSPDRDYGYTF
TRBD2	-	TRBV7-9	TRBJ2-5	TGTGCCAGCAGCTTAGGACTAGCGGGAGTTGAGACCCAGTACTTC	CASSLGLAGVETQYF
-	-	TRBV5-5	TRBJ1-6	TGTGCCAGCAGCTTAGGTGGGACATTTAATTCACCCCTCCACTTT	CASSLGGTFNSPLHF
TRBD1	-	TRBV2	TRBJ2-1	TGTGCCAGCAGGAAGGGTACGCACAGGGGGCTGAACAATGAGCAGTTCTTC	CASRKGTHRGLNNEQFF
-	-	TRBV29-1	TRBJ1-5	TGCAGCGTTGTGACAGATAGCAATCAGCCCCAGCATTTT	CSVVTDSNQPQHF
TRBD2	-	TRBV7-8	TRBJ2-3	TGTGCCAGCAGCTTTATAGGACTAGTAGTGTCGCGGAATACAGATACGCAGTATTTT	CASSFIGLVVSRNTDTQYF
TRBD1	-	TRBV9	TRBJ1-5	TGTGCCAGCAGCCAGGGGACAGGTAAGGATCAGCCCCAGCATTTT	CASSQGTGKDQPQHF
-	-	TRBV6-4	TRBJ2-1	TGTGCCAGCAGTGCCCTCCTAGGCGGTGAGCAGTTCTTC	CASSALLGGEQFF
-	-	TRBV27	TRBJ1-6	TGTGCCAGCGGTACAGCTCCCGATTCACCCCTCCACTTT	CASGTAPDSPLHF
TRBD2	few	TRBV9	TRBJ2-3	TGTGCCAGCAGCCATTTAGCGGGAGGGCCGAGCACAGATACGCAGTATTTT	CASSHLAGGPSTDTQYF
TRBD2	-	TRBV5-4	TRBJ2-5	TGTGCCAGCAGCTTAGCGGGAGGGGGGGAGACCCAGTACTTC	CASSLAGGGETQYF
TRBD2	-	TRBV19	TRBJ2-1	TGTGCCAGTAGTATCTTACCTAGCGGGAGGAACTACAATGAGCAGTTCTTC	CASSILPSGRNYNEQFF
-	few	TRBV6-5	TRBJ1-1	TGTGCCAGCAGTTACTCCCGAAAAAGAGGGACTGAAGCTTTCTTT	CASSYSRKRGTEAFF
TRBD1	-	TRBV11-2	TRBJ1-2	TGTGCCAGCAGCTTAGATCTGCGACAGGGGGTAATCTATGGCTACACCTTC	CASSLDLRQGVIYGYTF
-	-	TRBV11-3	TRBJ2-7	TGTGCCAGCAGCTTAGATTACAGTACCGAGCAGTACTTC	CASSLDYSTEQYF
TRBD1	-	TRBV5-6	TRBJ1-2	TGTGCCAGCAGCTTGGGACAGGGGGCATATGGCTACACCTTC	CASSLGQGAYGYTF
-	-	TRBV11-3	TRBJ2-1	TGTGCCAGCAGCGACAGGATAAGGAACAATGAGCAGTTCTTC	CASSDRIRNNEQFF
TRBD2	-	TRBV7-2	TRBJ2-5	TGTGCCAGCAGCACCGGACTAGCGGGAGGAAAGACCCAGTACTTC	CASSTGLAGGKTQYF
-	-	TRBV6-1	TRBJ1-1	TGTGCCAGCAGTTGGGGGGGTAACACTGAAGCTTTCTTT	CASSWGGNTEAFF
-	-	TRBV5-1	TRBJ1-1	TGCGCCAGCAGTTTGGGGGCGATCACTGAAGCTTTCTTT	CASSLGAITEAFF
TRBD1	-	TRBV5-6	TRBJ1-1	TGTGCCAGCAGCGCGGACAGGGGGACGCTTATGAACACTGAAGCTTTCTTT	CASSADRGTLMNTEAFF
-	-	TRBV28	TRBJ2-7	TGTGCCAGCAGTTTAAAGCGTCGCTCCTACGAGCAGTACTTC	CASSLKRRSYEQYF
TRBD2	-	TRBV11-2	TRBJ2-1	TGTGCCAGCACGCTAGCGGGAGTCTACAATGAGCAGTTCTTC	CASTLAGVYNEQFF
-	-	TRBV19	TRBJ2-5	TGTGCCAGTATAGGAACGGATGGGGGGAAAGAGACCCAGTACTTC	CASIGTDGGKETQYF
TRBD1	-	TRBV30	TRBJ2-7	TGTGCCTGGAAAACTCCCGGGACAGGGAGCTACGAGCAGTACTTC	CAWKTPGTGSYEQYF
TRBD1	-	TRBV6-6	TRBJ1-1	TGTGTCCTACGACAGGGAAGGGCGAACACTGAAGCTTTCTTT	CVLRQGRANTEAFF
-	once	TRBV7-6	TRBJ1-4	TGTGCCAGCACCCAAGGGGGGGGCGAAGAAAAACTGTTTTTT	CASTQGGGEEKLFF
-	-	TRBV28	TRBJ2-7	TGTGCCAGCAACTCCGGGGACTACGAGCAGTACTTC	CASNSGDYEQYF
-	-	TRBV7-9	TRBJ2-3	TGTGCCAGCAGCTTATTCCAGGGTACGACAGATACGCAGTATTTT	CASSLFQGTTDTQYF
TRBD1	-	TRBV5-1	TRBJ2-5	TGCGCCAGCAGCTTGGACAGGACAGGGGAGGCCCAGTACTTC	CASSLDRTGEAQYF